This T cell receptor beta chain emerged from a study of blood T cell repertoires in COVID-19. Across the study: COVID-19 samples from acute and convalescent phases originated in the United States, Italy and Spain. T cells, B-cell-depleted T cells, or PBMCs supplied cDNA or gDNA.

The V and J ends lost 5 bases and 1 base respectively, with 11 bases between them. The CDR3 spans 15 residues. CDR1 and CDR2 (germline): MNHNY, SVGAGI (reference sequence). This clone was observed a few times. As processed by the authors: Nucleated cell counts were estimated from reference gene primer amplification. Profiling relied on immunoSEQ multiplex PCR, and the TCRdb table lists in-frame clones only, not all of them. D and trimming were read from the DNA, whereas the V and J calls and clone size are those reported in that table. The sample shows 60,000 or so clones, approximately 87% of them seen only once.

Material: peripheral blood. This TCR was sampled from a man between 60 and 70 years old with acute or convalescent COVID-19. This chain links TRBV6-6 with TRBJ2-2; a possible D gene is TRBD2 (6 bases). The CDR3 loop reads CASSRGIRNTGELFF. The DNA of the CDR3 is TGTGCCAGCAGTCGCGGGATACGGAACACCGGGGAGCTGTTTTTT.